The following is a T cell receptor beta chain sequence with its context. No antigen is known for it. This entry belongs to a study of T cell repertoires in cytomegalovirus infection. Notes on the study in general: Adding up the frequency of public TCR beta families identified people who carried CMV plus the relevant HLA. HLA-C-restricted TCR beta clonotypes specific for CMV led the ex vivo response.

This CDR3 has 15 residues. J gave up 1 base and V 3 bases, and 0 bases lay outside the gene matches. Germline V gene data show CDR1 as LNHDA and CDR2 as SQIVND (reference sequence). A single record per CDR3 protein comes from TCRdb applying MiXCR to the reads. The sample has approximately 130,000 distinct CDR3 sequences, 20% to 30% seen once. Sequenced sample: PBMCs, sequenced either directly or after in vitro stimulation (not recorded which). The chain is built from TRBV19 and TRBJ2-2, with TRBD1 matching 9 bases. This clonotype was obtained from a human donor in good health (CMV status not recorded). Some clones in this sample may be carry-over from other donors' samples. CDR3 loop: CASSMGQGNTGELFF. As DNA, the CDR3 is TGTGCCAGTAGTATGGGACAGGGGAACACCGGGGAGCTGTTTTTT.